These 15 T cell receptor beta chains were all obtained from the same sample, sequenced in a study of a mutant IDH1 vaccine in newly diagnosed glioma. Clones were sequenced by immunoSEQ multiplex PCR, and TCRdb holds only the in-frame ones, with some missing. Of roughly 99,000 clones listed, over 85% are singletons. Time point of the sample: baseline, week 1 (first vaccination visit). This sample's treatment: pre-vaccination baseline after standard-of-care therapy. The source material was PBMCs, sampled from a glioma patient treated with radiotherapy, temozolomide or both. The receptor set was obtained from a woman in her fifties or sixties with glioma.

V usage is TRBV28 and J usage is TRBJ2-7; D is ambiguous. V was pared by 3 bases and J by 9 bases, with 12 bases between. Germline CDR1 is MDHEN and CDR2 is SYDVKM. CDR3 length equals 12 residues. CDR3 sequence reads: CASSLGAKGQYF. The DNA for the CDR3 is TGTGCCAGCAGTTTGGGCGCTAAGGGGCAGTACTTC.

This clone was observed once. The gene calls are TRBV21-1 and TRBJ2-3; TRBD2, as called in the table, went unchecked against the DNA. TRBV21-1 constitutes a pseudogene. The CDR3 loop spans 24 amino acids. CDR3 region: CASSTKYPVRAGTLRLAGGDTQYF. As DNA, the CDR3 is TGTGCCAGCAGCACCAAATACCCGGTTCGGGCAGGGACTCTGCGGCTAGCGGGTGGAGATACGCAGTATTTT.

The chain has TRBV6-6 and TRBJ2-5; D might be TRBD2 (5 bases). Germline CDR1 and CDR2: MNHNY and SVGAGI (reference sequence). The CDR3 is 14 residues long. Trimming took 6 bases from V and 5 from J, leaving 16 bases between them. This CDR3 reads CASSQDYKEETQYF. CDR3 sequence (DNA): TGTGCCAGCAGCCAAGACTACAAAGAGGAGACCCAGTACTTC.

The CDR3 is CASGRGDQETQYF. The CDR3 DNA follows: TGTGCCAGCGGCAGGGGGGACCAAGAGACCCAGTACTTC. The rearrangement links TRBV28 to TRBJ2-5; a possible D gene is TRBD1 (7 bases). V gave up 8 bases and J gave up 0 bases, with 10 bases separating them. Germline CDR1 MDHEN, CDR2 SYDVKM. This CDR3 region has 13 residues.

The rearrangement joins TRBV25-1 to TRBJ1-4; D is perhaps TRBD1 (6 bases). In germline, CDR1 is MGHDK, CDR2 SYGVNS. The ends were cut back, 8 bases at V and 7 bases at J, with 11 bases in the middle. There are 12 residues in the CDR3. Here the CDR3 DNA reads TGTGCCAGCGGGGGGCGCGGTGAAAAACTGTTTTTT. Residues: CASGGRGEKLFF.

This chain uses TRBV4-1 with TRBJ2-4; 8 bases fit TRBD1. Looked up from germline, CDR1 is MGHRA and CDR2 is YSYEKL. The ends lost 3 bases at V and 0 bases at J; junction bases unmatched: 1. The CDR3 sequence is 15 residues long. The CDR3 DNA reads TGCGCCAGCAGCCAGGACAGGGTAGCCAAAAACATTCAGTACTTC. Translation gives CASSQDRVAKNIQYF.

CDR3 in amino acids: CASSVREDEQFF. The DNA for the CDR3 is TGTGCCAGCAGCGTTAGAGAAGATGAGCAGTTCTTC. The V gene is TRBV9, the J gene TRBJ2-1; unclear D gene. Looked up from germline, CDR1 is SGDLS and CDR2 is YYNGEE. V gave up 2 bases and J gave up 8 bases, with 8 bases separating them. The CDR3 runs 12 residues.

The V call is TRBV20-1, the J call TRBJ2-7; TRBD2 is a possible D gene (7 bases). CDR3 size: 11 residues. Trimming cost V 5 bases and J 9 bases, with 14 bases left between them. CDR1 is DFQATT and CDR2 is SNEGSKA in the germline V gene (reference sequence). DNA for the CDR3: TGCAGTGCTGGGGGGGCAGAGGGGCAGTACTTC. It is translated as CSAGGAEGQYF.

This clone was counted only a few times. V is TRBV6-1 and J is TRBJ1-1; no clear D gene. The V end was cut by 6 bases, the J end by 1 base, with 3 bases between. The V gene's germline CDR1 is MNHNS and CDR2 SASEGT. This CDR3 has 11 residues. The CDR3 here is CASRRNTEAFF. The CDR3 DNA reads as TGTGCCAGCAGGAGGAACACTGAAGCTTTCTTT.

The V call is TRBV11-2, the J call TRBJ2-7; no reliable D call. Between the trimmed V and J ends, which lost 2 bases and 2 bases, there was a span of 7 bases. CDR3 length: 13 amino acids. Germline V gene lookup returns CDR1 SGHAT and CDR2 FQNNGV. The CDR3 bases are TGTGCCAGCAGCTTACTGGATGCCTACGAGCAGTACTTC. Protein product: CASSLLDAYEQYF.

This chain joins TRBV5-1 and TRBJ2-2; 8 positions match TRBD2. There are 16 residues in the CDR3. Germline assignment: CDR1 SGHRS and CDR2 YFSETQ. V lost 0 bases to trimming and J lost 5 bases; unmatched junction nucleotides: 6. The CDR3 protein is CASSLDPAGDTGELFF. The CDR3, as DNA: TGCGCCAGCAGCTTGGATCCAGCGGGAGATACCGGGGAGCTGTTTTTT.

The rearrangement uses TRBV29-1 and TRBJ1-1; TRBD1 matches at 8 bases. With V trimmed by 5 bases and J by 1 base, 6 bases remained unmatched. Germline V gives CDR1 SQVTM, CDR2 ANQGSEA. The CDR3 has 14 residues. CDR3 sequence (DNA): TGCAGCGTTATCGACAGGGGATGGAACACTGAAGCTTTCTTT. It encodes CSVIDRGWNTEAFF. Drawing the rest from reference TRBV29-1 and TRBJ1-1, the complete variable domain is SAVISQKPSRDICQRGTSLTIQCQVDSQVTMMFWYRQQPGQSLTLIATANQGSEATYESGFVIDKFPISRPNLTFSTLTVSNMSPEDSSIYLCSVIDRGWNTEAFFGQGTRLTVV.

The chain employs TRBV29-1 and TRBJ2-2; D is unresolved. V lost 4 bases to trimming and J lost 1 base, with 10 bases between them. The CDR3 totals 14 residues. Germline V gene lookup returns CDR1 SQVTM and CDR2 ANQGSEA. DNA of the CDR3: TGCAGCGTTGGACCCCCGGAGAACACCGGGGAGCTGTTTTTT. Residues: CSVGPPENTGELFF.

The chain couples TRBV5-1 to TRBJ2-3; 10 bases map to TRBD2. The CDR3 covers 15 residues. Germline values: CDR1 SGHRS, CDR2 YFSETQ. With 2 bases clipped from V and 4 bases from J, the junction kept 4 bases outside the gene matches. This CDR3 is CASSFTSGTSDTQYF. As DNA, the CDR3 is TGCGCCAGCAGCTTTACTAGCGGGACCTCAGATACGCAGTATTTT.

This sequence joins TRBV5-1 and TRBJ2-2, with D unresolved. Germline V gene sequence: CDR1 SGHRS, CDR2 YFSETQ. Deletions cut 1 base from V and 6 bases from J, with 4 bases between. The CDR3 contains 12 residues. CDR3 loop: CASSLWAGELFF. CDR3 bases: TGCGCCAGCAGCTTGTGGGCCGGGGAGCTGTTTTTT.